This T cell receptor (beta chain) was captured in a study of vaccination and CD4 T cells after COVID-19. For the study at large: The peptides that stimulated the cells were overlapping spike peptides from SARS-CoV-2, HCoV-NL63, HCoV-OC43 and HCoV-229E. Controls had a CEFX pool, an HIV-1 Nef pool, or no peptide added.

In germline, CDR1 is LNHDA, CDR2 SQIVND (reference sequence). The V end lost 4 bases, the J end lost 3 bases, and 15 bases lay between the germline ends. The CDR3 length is 15 residues. Turning to this clonotype: Its specificity is unknown.

Time point denoted: late sampling 161 to 241 days after vaccination in a few convalescent patients. Indicated treatment: approximately 9-day PBMC culture with coronavirus spike peptide pools or control peptides (ViraFEST assay). Before TCRs were sequenced, ViraFEST expanded antigen-specific T cells with peptide pools. Cultured CD4+ T-cell DNA underwent Oncomine TCR Beta short-read sequencing. TCRdb passed the PCR reads through MiXCR, listing each CDR3 protein once. The sample includes approximately 17,000 distinct CDR3 sequences, 52% seen only once; the top ten take approximately 17%. J is TRBJ1-2 and V is TRBV19, with D possibly matching TRBD1 (6 bases). This receptor was taken from a human donor who had recovered from COVID-19. The specimen was CD4+ T cells from blood, cultured in vitro, collected about 7 months after SARS-CoV-2 vaccination. As DNA, the CDR3 is TGTGCCAGTAGTACGGCAGGGGCCACCCACTATGGCTACACCTTC. It yields the protein CASSTAGATHYGYTF.